This T cell receptor (beta chain) was recovered during a study of cytomegalovirus exposure and HLA in healthy donors. J was trimmed by 5 bases and V by 8 bases; bases with no gene match: 3. Per the germline V gene, CDR1 is SGHTA and CDR2 is FQGNSA. The CDR3 contains 13 residues. Researchers ran the PCR with 60 Vbeta and 13 Jbeta primers. Generated by immunoSEQ multiplex PCR, the TCRdb table keeps only in-frame clones and is missing some. This sample has 110,000 or so clones; 74% occur once, and the top ten carry 2% to 2.5%. Broader study findings: It was only CMV serostatus that was available as immune exposure information. Follow-up analysis later connected one missense variant in DCLRE1C with trimming of TCR beta V- and J-genes. It was 160 or so TCR beta chains that were listed as cytomegalovirus-associated.

Remarks on this clone: Its antigen is unknown.

Sample: PBMCs. This chain joins TRBV7-2 and TRBJ2-5, with TRBD1 matching over 12 bases. The source of this sequence is a human donor in good health. The CDR3 sequence is CASGTGGLETQYF. The CDR3 DNA reads TGTGCCAGCGGGACAGGGGGCCTGGAGACCCAGTACTTC. The full variable domain, rest sourced from reference TRBV7-2 and TRBJ2-5, is GAGVSQSPSNKVTEKGKDVELRCDPISGHTALYWYRQSLGQGLEFLIYFQGNSAPDKSGLPSDRFSAERTGGSVSTLTIQRTQQEDSAVYLCASGTGGLETQYFGPGTRLLVL.